This T cell receptor (beta chain) is drawn from a study of CD8 T cells in ankylosing spondylitis. Quantitative 5'-RACE with molecular barcodes was used to make the TCR beta libraries. TCRdb ran MiXCR on the 5' RACE reads and lists one entry per CDR3 protein. The table shows 380,000 or so distinct CDR3 sequences, with 20% to 25% occurring only once. Concerning this clonotype itself: The antigen is unknown.

The V gene's germline CDR1 is SEHNR and CDR2 FQNEAQ (reference sequence). The CDR3 has 14 amino acids. Trimming cost V 1 base and J 6 bases, with 12 bases left between them. Notes on the study in general: A number of the motif variants had already been described in reactive arthritis synovial fluid and blood. Reportedly, significant enrichment of disease-linked clones occurred in matched ankylosing spondylitis synovial fluid. Characteristic of ankylosing spondylitis blood, it appeared, was a TCR beta motif comprising about eight highly homologous variants.

This TCR was sampled from a male donor with ankylosing spondylitis or in good health (not recorded which). The sample taken for sequencing was blood, either unsorted or a sorted T cell fraction (not recorded which). The chain is built from TRBV7-9 and TRBJ1-2; D gene ambiguous. CDR3 DNA sequence: TGTGCCAGCAGCTTAGAGTTCCTGTCCGATGGCTACACCTTC. As protein: CASSLEFLSDGYTF.